This TCR beta chain was captured by sequencing in a study of identical twins. The study's findings and limits: Models underestimated TCR alpha sharing (out-of-frame) in monozygotic twins.

The CDR3 consists of 17 residues. Trimming took off 4 bases at V and 6 bases at J, with 24 bases between the two ends. Germline CDR1 reads SGHNT; CDR2 reads YYREEE (reference sequence). A single record per CDR3 protein comes from TCRdb applying MiXCR to the 5' RACE reads. The sample lists fewer than 900,000 distinct CDR3 sequences, approximately 21% occurring once. A note on this clonotype: The antigen is not known.

This sample also appeared in a second study, on T cells expressing NK-cell markers. That work contributes: Sequenced donors, eight in total, included seven who were HCMV-seropositive and one who was seronegative. These same clonotypes (in four donors) also led the CD3+CD56-NKG2C+ fraction.

This sequence originates from a woman between 18 and 29 years old in good health. The genes are TRBV5-4 and TRBJ2-3; tentative D call: TRBD1 (9 bases). Sequences were obtained from PBMCs. Here the CDR3 reads CASSPGGTGTFQDTQYF. DNA of the CDR3: TGTGCCAGCAGCCCGGGGGGGACAGGGACATTTCAGGATACGCAGTATTTT. The variable domain in full, completed from reference TRBV5-4 and TRBJ2-3, reads ETGVTQSPTHLIKTRGQQVTLRCSSQSGHNTVSWYQQALGQGPQFIFQYYREEENGRGNFPPRFSGLQFPNYSSELNVNALELDDSALYLCASSPGGTGTFQDTQYFGPGTRLTVL.